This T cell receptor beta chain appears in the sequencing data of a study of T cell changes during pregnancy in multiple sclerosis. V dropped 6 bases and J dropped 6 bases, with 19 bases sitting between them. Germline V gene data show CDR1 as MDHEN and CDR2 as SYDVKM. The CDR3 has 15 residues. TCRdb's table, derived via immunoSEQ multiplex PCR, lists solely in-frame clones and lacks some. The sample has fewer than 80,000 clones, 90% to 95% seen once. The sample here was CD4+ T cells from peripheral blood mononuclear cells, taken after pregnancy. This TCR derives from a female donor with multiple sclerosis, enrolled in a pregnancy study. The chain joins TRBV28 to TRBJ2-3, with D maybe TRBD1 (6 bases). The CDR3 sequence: CASRQPGHGVDTQYF. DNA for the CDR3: TGTGCCAGCAGACAACCGGGACATGGGGTGGATACGCAGTATTTT.